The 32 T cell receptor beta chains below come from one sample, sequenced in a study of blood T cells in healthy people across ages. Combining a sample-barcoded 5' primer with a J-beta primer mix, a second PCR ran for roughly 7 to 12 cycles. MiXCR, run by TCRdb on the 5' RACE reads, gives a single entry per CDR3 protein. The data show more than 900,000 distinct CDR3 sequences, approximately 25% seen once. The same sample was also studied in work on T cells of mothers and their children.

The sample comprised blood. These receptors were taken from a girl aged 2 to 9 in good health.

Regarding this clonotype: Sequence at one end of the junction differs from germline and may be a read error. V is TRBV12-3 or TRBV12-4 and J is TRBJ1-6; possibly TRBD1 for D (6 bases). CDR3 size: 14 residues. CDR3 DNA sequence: TGCGCCAGCGGGGGGACACCTTTAATTTTGGCCCTCCACTTT. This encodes CASGGTPLILALHF.

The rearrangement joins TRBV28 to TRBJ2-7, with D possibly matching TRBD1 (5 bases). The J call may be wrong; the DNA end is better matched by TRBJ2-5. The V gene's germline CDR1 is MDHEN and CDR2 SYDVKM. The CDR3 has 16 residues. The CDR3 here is CASSYHLRETQETQYF. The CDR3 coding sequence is TGTGCCAGCAGTTACCACCTCAGGGAAACTCAAGAGACCCAGTACTTC.

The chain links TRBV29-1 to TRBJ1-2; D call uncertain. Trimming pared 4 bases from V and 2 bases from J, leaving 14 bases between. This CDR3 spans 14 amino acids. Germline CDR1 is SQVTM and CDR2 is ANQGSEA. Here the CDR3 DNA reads TGCAGCGTTGCCCATGGGTTGGGGAACTATGGCTACACCTTC. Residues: CSVAHGLGNYGYTF.

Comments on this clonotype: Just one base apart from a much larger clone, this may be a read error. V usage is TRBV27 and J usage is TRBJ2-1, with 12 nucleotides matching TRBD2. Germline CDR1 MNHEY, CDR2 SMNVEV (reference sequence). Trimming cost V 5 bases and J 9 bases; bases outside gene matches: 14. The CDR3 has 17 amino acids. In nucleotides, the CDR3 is TGTGCCAGCAGTCTGGGGACTAGCGGGTGGACCCATGGTGAGCAGTTCTTC. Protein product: CASSLGTSGWTHGEQFF.

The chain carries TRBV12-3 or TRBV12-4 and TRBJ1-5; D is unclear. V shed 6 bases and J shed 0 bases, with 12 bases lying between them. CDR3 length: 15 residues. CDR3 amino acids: CASRLDLNSNQPQHF. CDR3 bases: TGTGCCAGCAGACTGGACCTCAATAGCAATCAGCCCCAGCATTTT.

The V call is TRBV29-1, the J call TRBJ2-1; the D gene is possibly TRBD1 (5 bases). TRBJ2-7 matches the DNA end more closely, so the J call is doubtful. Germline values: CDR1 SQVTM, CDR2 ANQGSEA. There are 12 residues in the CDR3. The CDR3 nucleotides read TGCAGCGTTGCGCGACAGAGCTACGAGCAGTACTTC. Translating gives CSVARQSYEQYF.

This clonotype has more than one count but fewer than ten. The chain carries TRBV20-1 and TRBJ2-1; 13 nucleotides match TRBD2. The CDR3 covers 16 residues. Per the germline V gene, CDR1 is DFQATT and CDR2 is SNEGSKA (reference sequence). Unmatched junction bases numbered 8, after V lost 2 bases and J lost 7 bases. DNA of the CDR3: TGCAGTGCTAGATCCGGGACTAGCGGGGCCTCTAATGAGCAGTTCTTC. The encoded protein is CSARSGTSGASNEQFF.

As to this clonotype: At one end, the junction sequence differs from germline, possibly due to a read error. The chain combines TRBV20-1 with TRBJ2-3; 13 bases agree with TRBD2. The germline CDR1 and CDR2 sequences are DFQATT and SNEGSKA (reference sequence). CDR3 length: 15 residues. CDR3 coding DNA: TGCAGTGCTATCCCCGGACTAGCGGGGGTAGATACGCAATATTTT. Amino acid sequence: CSAIPGLAGVDTQYF.

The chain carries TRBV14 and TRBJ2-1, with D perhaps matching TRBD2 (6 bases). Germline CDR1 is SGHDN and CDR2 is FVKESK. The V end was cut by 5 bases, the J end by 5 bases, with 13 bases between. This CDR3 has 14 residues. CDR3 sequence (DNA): TGTGCCAGCAGCGGAGGGGACTGGGACAATGAGCAGTTCTTC. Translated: CASSGGDWDNEQFF.

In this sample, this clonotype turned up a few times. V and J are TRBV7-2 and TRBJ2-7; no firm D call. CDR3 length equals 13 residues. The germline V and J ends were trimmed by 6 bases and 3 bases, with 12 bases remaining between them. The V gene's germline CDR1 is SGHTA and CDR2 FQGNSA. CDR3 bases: TGTGCCAGCAGGGAAGAGTCCTTCTACGAGCAGTACTTC. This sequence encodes CASREESFYEQYF.

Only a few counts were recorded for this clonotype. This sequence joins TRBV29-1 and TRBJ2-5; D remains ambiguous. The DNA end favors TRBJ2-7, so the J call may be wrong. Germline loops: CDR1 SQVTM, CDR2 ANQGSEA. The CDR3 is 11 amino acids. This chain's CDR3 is CSVYTSYEQYF. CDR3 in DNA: TGCAGCGTTTATACTTCCTACGAGCAGTACTTC.

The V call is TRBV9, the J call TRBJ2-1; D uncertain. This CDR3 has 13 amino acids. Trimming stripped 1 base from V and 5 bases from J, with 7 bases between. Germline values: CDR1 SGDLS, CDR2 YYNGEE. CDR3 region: CASSVSPNNEQFF. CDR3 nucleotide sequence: TGTGCCAGCAGCGTATCCCCAAACAATGAGCAGTTCTTC.

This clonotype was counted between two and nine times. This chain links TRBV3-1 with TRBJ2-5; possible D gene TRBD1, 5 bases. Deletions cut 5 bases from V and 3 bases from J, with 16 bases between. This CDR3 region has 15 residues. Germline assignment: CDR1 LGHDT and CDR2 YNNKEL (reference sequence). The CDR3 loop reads CASSGKTTEEETQYF. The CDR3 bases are TGTGCCAGCAGCGGTAAGACGACAGAGGAAGAGACCCAGTACTTC.

The DNA of the CDR3 is TGTGCCAGCAGAGGTGGCAGACAAGAGACCCAGTACTTC. Translating it yields CASRGGRQETQYF. This chain uses TRBV12-3 or TRBV12-4 with TRBJ2-5; no definite D call. Trimming removed 6 bases from V and 2 bases from J, with 10 bases in between. The length of the CDR3 is 13 residues.

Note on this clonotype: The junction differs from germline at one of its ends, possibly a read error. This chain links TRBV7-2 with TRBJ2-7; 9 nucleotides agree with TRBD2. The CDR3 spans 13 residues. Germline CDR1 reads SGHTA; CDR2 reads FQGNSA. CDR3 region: CASSLREGTSPFF. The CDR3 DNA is TGTGCCAGCAGCTTGAGGGAAGGGACTAGCCCGTTCTTC.

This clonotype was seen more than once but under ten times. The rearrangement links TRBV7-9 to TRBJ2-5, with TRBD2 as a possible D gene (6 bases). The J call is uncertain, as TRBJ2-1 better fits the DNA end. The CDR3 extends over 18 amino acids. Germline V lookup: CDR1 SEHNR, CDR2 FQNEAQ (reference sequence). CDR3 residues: CASSSYLTSGTLNNEQFF. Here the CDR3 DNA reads TGTGCCAGCAGCTCTTACTTGACCTCCGGGACTTTAAACAATGAGCAGTTCTTC.

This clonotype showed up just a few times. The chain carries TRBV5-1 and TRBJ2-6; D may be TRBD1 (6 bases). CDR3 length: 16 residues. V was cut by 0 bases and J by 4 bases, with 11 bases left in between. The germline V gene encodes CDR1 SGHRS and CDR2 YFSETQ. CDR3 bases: TGCGCCAGCAGCTTGGACAGGGTTTTGGGGGCCAACGTCCTGACTTTC. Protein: CASSLDRVLGANVLTF.

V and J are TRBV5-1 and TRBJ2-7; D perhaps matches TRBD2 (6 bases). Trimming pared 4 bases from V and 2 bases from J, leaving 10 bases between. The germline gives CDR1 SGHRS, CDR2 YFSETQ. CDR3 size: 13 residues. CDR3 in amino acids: CASSREKPYEQYF. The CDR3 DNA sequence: TGCGCCAGCAGCCGGGAGAAGCCCTACGAGCAGTACTTC.

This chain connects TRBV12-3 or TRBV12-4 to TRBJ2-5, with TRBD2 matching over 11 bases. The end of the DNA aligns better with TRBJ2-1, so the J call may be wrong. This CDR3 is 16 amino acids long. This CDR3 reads CASSSLGTSGSNEQFF. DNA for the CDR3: TGTGCCAGCAGTTCTCTGGGGACTAGCGGTTCTAATGAGCAGTTCTTC.

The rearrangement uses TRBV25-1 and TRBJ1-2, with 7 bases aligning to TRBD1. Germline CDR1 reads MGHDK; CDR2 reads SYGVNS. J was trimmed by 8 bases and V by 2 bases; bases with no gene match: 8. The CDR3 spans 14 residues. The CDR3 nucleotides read TGTGCCAGCAGTGAAACAGGGGCTCCGCAGGGCTACACCTTC. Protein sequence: CASSETGAPQGYTF.

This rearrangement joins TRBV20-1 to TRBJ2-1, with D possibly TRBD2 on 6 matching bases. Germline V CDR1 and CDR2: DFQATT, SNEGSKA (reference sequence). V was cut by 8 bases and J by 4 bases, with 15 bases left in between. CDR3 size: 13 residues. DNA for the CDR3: TGCAGTTCCGGGACTCAAAGGTACAATGAGCAGTTCTTC. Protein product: CSSGTQRYNEQFF.

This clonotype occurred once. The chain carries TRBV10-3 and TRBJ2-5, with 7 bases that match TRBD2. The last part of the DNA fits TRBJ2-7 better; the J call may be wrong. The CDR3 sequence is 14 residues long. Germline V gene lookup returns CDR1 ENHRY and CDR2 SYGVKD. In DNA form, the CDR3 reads TGTGCCATCAGTGAATCGCGGGAGATAATCGAGCAGTACTTC. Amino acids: CAISESREIIEQYF.

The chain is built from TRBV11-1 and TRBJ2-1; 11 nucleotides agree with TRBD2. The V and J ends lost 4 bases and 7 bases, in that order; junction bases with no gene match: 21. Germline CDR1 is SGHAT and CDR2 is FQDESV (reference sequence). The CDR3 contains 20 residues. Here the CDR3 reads CASSSFPGDPGTSGMNEQFF. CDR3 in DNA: TGTGCCAGCAGCTCCTTCCCCGGGGACCCCGGGACTAGCGGTATGAATGAGCAGTTCTTC.

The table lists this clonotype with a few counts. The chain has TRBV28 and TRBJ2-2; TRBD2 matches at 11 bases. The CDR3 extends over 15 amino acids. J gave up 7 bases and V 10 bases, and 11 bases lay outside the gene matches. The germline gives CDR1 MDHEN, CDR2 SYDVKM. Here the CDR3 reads CAIGSGRAGDGELFF. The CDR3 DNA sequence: TGTGCCATCGGTAGCGGGAGGGCCGGTGACGGGGAGCTGTTTTTT.

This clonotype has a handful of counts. CDR3 in DNA: TGTGCCAGCAGCTTAGTCTTAGGGAAATCCCCCACAGATACGCAGTATTTT. Translation gives CASSLVLGKSPTDTQYF. The genes are TRBV7-8 and TRBJ2-3; D is unclear. Germline V gives CDR1 SGHVS, CDR2 FQNEAQ. V gave up 1 base and J gave up 2 bases, with 16 bases separating them. The CDR3 is 17 residues long.

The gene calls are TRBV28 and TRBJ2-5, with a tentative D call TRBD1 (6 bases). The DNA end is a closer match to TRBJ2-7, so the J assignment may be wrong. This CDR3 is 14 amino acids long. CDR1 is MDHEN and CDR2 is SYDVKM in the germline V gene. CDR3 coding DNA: TGTGCCAGCAGCCACAGGGACACCTCCTACGAGCAGTACTTC. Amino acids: CASSHRDTSYEQYF.

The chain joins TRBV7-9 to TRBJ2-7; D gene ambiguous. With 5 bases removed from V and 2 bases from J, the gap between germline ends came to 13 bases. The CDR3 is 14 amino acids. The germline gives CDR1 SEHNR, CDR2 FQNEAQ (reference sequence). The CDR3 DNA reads TGTGCCAGCAGCACGGACGGGTCTCCCTACGAGCAGTACTTC. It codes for CASSTDGSPYEQYF.

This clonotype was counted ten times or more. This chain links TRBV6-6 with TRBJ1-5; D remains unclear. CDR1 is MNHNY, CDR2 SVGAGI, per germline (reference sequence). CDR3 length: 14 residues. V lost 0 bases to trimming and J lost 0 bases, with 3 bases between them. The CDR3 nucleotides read TGTGCCAGCAGTTACTCGGGTAGCAATCAGCCCCAGCATTTT. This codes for CASSYSGSNQPQHF.

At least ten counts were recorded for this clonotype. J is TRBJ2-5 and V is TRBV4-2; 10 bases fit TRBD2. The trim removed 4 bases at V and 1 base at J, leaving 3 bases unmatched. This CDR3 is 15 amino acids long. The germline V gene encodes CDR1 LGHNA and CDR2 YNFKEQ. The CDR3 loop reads CASSPRTSGQETQYF. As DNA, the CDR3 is TGTGCCAGCAGCCCCCGGACTAGCGGCCAAGAGACCCAGTACTTC.

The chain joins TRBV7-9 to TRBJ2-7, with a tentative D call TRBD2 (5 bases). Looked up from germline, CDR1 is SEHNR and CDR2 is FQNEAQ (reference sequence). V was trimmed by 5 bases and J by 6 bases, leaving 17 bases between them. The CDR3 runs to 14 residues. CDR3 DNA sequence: TGTGCCAGCAGCCTCGGGGAGATCTCCCTCGAGCAGTACTTC. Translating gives CASSLGEISLEQYF.

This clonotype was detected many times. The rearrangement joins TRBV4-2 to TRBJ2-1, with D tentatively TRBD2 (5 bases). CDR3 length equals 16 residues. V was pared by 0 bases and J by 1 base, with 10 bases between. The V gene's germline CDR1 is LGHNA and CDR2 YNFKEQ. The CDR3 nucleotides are TGTGCCAGCAGCCAAGAGCCACGGGGTTCCTACAATGAGCAGTTCTTC. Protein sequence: CASSQEPRGSYNEQFF.

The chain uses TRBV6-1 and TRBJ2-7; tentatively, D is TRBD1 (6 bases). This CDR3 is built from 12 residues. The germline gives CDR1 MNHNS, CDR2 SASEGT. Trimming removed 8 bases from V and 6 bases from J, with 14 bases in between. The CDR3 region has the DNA TGTGCCAGCGAGGGGGACGGCACCGAGCAGTACTTC. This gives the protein CASEGDGTEQYF.